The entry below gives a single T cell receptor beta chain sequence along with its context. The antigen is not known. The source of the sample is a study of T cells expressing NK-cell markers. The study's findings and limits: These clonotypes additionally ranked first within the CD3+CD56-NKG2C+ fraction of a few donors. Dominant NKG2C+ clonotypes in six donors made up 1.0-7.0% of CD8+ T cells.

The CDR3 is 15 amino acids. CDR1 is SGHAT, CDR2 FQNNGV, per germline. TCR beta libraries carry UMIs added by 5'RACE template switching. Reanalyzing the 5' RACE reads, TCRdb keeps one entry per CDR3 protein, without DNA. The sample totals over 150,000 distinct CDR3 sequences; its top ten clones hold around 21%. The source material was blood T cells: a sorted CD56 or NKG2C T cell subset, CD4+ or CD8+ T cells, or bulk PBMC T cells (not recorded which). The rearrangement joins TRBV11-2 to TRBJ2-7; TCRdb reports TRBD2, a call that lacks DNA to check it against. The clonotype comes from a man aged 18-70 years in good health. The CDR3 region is CASSSPGLPPYEQYF.